This is a list of T cell receptor beta chains from one sample in a study of identifying expanded T cells in peripheral blood. TCRdb keeps only in-frame clones here, not all; method: immunoSEQ multiplex PCR. The table records 60,000 to 70,000 clones, 70% to 90% of them present only once. The sequencing sample was made of blood. The origin of the receptors is a person aged 18 to 70 in good health. Both conserved end residues are part of each CDR3. The D gene is left open where the match is weak. Part of the rows lack a size; the others show once, few, many or a class for expanded clones.

V	size	J	D	DNA	CDR3
TRBV5-6	NA	TRBJ1-5	NA	TGTGCCAGCAGCTCCCAGCCGGGACTAAGCAATCAGCCCCAGCATTTT	CASSSQPGLSNQPQHF
TRBV30	NA	TRBJ2-3	TRBD1	TGTGCCTGGAGTAGGACAGGGGGAGTCAGAACGCAGTATTTT	CAWSRTGGVRTQYF
TRBV7-2	NA	TRBJ2-5	NA	TGTGCCAGCAGCTTGGACGGAAGCCAAGAGACCCAGTACTTC	CASSLDGSQETQYF
TRBV19	NA	TRBJ2-2	NA	TGTGCCAGTAGTATAATCTGGGGGCAGGGGGGCACCGGGGAGCTGTTTTTT	CASSIIWGQGGTGELFF
TRBV5-4	NA	TRBJ2-3	TRBD2	TGTGCCAGCAGCTCTAGCGGGACGAGCACAGATACGCAGTATTTT	CASSSSGTSTDTQYF
TRBV10-2	NA	TRBJ2-3	NA	TGCGCCAGCAGTGAGGCCGATACGCAGTATTTT	CASSEADTQYF
TRBV7-6	NA	TRBJ2-3	NA	TGTGCCAGCAGCCAGGGTCTGGGGGCAGATACGCAGTATTTT	CASSQGLGADTQYF
TRBV6-5	NA	TRBJ1-1	NA	TGTGCCAGCAGTTACTCTCGGGTAACTGAAGCTTTCTTT	CASSYSRVTEAFF
TRBV6-5	once	TRBJ2-5	NA	TGTGCCAGCAGTTACGAGCAGAAAGAGACCCAGTACTTC	CASSYEQKETQYF
TRBV10-1	NA	TRBJ2-7	TRBD1	TGCGCCAGCAGTGAGTCGGGACAGCACTACGAGCAGTACTTC	CASSESGQHYEQYF
TRBV4-2	NA	TRBJ1-4	TRBD1	TGTGCCAGCAGCCAGTCCGGGACAGGGCATGAAAAACTGTTTTTT	CASSQSGTGHEKLFF
TRBV6-4	NA	TRBJ2-6	NA	TGTGCCAGCAGTGTGCGTCCTGGGGCCAACGTCCTGACTTTC	CASSVRPGANVLTF
TRBV13	NA	TRBJ2-7	TRBD1	TGTGCCAGCACCGATCGGACAGGGAGCCTTTCCTACGAGCAGTACTTC	CASTDRTGSLSYEQYF
TRBV11-2	NA	TRBJ2-7	NA	TGTGCCAGCAGCTTTTATCACGAGCAGTACTTC	CASSFYHEQYF
TRBV28	NA	TRBJ1-4	TRBD1	TGTGCCAGCAGTTTAGAGGGGGCCACTAATGAAAAACTGTTTTTT	CASSLEGATNEKLFF
TRBV30	NA	TRBJ1-3	NA	TGTGCCTGGGACAGGTCCTCTGGAAACACCATATATTTT	CAWDRSSGNTIYF
TRBV18	NA	TRBJ2-7	NA	TGTGCCAGCTCACCCTCCTCTGACACGTCGAGACAGTACTTC	CASSPSSDTSRQYF
TRBV7-2	NA	TRBJ2-2	NA	TGTGCCAGCAGCTTAGGGGCAGGGACAAACACCGGGGAGCTGTTTTTT	CASSLGAGTNTGELFF
TRBV6-1	NA	TRBJ2-1	TRBD2	TGTGCCAGCAGTGTCTCTAGCGGGGGGAGCTACAATGAGCAGTTCTTC	CASSVSSGGSYNEQFF
TRBV5-1	once	TRBJ2-1	TRBD2	TGCGCCAGCAGCTTGACGAGCGGGAGCTCCTACAATGAGCAGTTCTTC	CASSLTSGSSYNEQFF
TRBV6-4	few	TRBJ2-2	NA	TGTGCCAGCAGTGACCGGGACAACACCGGGGAGCTGTTTTTT	CASSDRDNTGELFF
TRBV9	NA	TRBJ2-2	TRBD2	TGTGCCAGCAGCGTAGGAGCGGGAAGTACCGGGGAGCTGTTTTTT	CASSVGAGSTGELFF
TRBV6-1	NA	TRBJ2-5	NA	TGTGCCAGCGGCCACTTGACAGGGACCCAGTACTTC	CASGHLTGTQYF
TRBV7-2	once	TRBJ2-2	NA	TGTGCCAGCAGCTTAGTCCGTTCGAACACCGGGGAGCTGTTTTTT	CASSLVRSNTGELFF
TRBV4-1	NA	TRBJ1-6	TRBD1	TGCGCCAGCAGCCAGAGCCGGGACAGGGTTGGTTCACCCCTCCACTTT	CASSQSRDRVGSPLHF
TRBV6-5	NA	TRBJ1-4	TRBD1	TGTGCCAGCAGTCCCGGGACAGTGAATGAAAAACTGTTTTTT	CASSPGTVNEKLFF
TRBV9	NA	TRBJ2-7	NA	TGTGCCAGCAGCGTAGAAGAAGGGCCTTACGAGCAGTACTTC	CASSVEEGPYEQYF
TRBV5-1	NA	TRBJ1-1	NA	TGCGCCAGCAGCTTGGAAGGGACCACGAAAGGAGATTTT	CASSLEGTTKGDF
TRBV2	NA	TRBJ2-5	NA	TGTGCCAGCAGTGGGGCGGAGACCCAGTACTTC	CASSGAETQYF
TRBV5-6	NA	TRBJ1-2	NA	TGTGCCAGCAGCTTGTCGAGGGTAGGCGGCTACACCTTC	CASSLSRVGGYTF
TRBV11-2	NA	TRBJ1-3	NA	TGTGCCAGCAGCTTAGCGGGGAATGGAAACACCATATATTTT	CASSLAGNGNTIYF
TRBV10-3	NA	TRBJ2-3	NA	TGTGCCATAGGGATTGGCGGGTACACAGATACGCAGTATTTT	CAIGIGGYTDTQYF
TRBV15	NA	TRBJ1-6	TRBD1	TGTGCCACCTCGACAGGGAGCTCCTATAATTCACCCCTCCACTTT	CATSTGSSYNSPLHF
TRBV7-9	NA	TRBJ2-7	NA	TGTGCCAGCAGCTTCAAAGACGGATCCTACGAGCAGTACTTC	CASSFKDGSYEQYF
TRBV6-1	NA	TRBJ2-2	TRBD1	TGTGCCAGTCCCCCGGTCACAGGGGGAACCGGGGAGCTGTTTTTT	CASPPVTGGTGELFF
TRBV2	few	TRBJ1-5	NA	TGTGCCAGCACCAAGGGGAACAGTAATCAGCCCCAGCATTTT	CASTKGNSNQPQHF
TRBV9	NA	TRBJ1-1	NA	TGTGCCAGCAGCGTAGGTCCGTGGGGTCTACAGAACACTGAAGCTTTCTTT	CASSVGPWGLQNTEAFF
TRBV9	NA	TRBJ2-2	NA	TGTGCCAGCAGGGGGGCTTCGAACACCGGGGAGCTGTTTTTT	CASRGASNTGELFF
TRBV4-1	NA	TRBJ2-1	NA	TGCGCCAGCAGCCCAACCAGGGGGGGTGAGCAGTTCTTC	CASSPTRGGEQFF
TRBV28	NA	TRBJ2-5	TRBD1	TGTGCCAGCAGTATAGACAGGGTGGTCGAGACCCAGTACTTC	CASSIDRVVETQYF
TRBV6-5	NA	TRBJ2-7	TRBD1	TGTGCCAGCAGTTACTCTGGGACAGGGGGCATCTACGAGCAGTACTTC	CASSYSGTGGIYEQYF
TRBV7-9	NA	TRBJ1-1	NA	TGTGCCAGCAGCTTAAACAATCAGCGAACTTTCTTT	CASSLNNQRTFF
TRBV7-9	NA	TRBJ1-1	NA	TGTGCCAGCAGCCGAGCTAGGTCGAACACTGAAGCTTTCTTT	CASSRARSNTEAFF
TRBV5-4	NA	TRBJ2-7	TRBD2	TGTGCCAGCAGTCGAGAAGGGGGTTTGCGGGAGGGCCGGGAGGGGCAGTACTTC	CASSREGGLREGREGQYF
TRBV19	once	TRBJ2-5	TRBD1	TGTGCCAGTAGGAAGGAGGGACAGGGTTTCGAGACCCAGTACTTC	CASRKEGQGFETQYF
TRBV6-5	NA	TRBJ1-4	NA	TGTGCCAGCAGTTACTCGAGTGGGGCCCGTGAAAAACTGTTTTTT	CASSYSSGAREKLFF
TRBV19	many	TRBJ2-7	TRBD2	TGTGCCAGTAGTTTCCAAGCTCCGGGACTAGCGTTGAACTACGAGCAGTACTTC	CASSFQAPGLALNYEQYF
TRBV4-3	NA	TRBJ1-2	TRBD1	TGCGCCAGCAGCCTTAACCTCCCGGGACAGGGTAACTATGGCTACACCTTC	CASSLNLPGQGNYGYTF
TRBV6-5	NA	TRBJ1-1	NA	TGTGCCAGCAGTTACGACAGAAAGAACACTGAAGCTTTCTTT	CASSYDRKNTEAFF
TRBV7-9	NA	TRBJ2-7	NA	TGTGCCAGCAGCCGGGGCCAGGGCCTAGTCTCCTACGAGCAGTACTTC	CASSRGQGLVSYEQYF
TRBV10-3	NA	TRBJ1-1	NA	TGTGCCATCAGTGAGTTCGGGGGTGGAACTGAAGCTTTCTTT	CAISEFGGGTEAFF
TRBV20-1	NA	TRBJ2-4	NA	TGCAGTGCTAGGACAGAATACATTCAGTACTTC	CSARTEYIQYF